The present T cell receptor (beta chain) was sequenced within a study of CD8+CD57+ T cells in acquired aplastic anemia. Turning to the study itself: Quantities of DNA derived from sorted CD4+ and CD8+ cells averaged around 3.2 ug.

Profiling that covered TCR beta VDJ and CDR3 relied on genomic DNA as its template. One entry per CDR3 protein results from TCRdb running MiXCR on the reads. The table includes 200,000 to 300,000 distinct CDR3 sequences, 82% detected once. Germline V CDR1 and CDR2: SGHTA, FQGNSA. The CDR3 is 12 residues long. V gave up 4 bases and J gave up 3 bases, with 6 bases separating them. The study's findings and limits: The number of CD8+ CDR3 sequences shared by patients and controls was around 30. A significant difference in CD8+ Simpson's diversity between patients and controls was not found.

At least ten counts were recorded for this clonotype. Its antigen is not identified. Whoever was chosen for sequencing had shown CD8+CD57+ cell expansion by flow cytometry. At blood sampling, none of the patients had yet received therapy. This rearrangement joins TRBV7-2 to TRBJ1-1; D is undetermined. The sample taken for sequencing was sorted CD4+, CD8+, or CD8+CD57+ T cells (not recorded which) from PBMCs. The origin of this receptor is a human donor with aplastic anemia. The CDR3, as DNA: TGTGCCAGCAGCTACCCGTACACTGAAGCTTTCTTT. Translating it yields CASSYPYTEAFF. Full variable domain (rest looked up from reference TRBV7-2 and TRBJ1-1): GAGVSQSPSNKVTEKGKDVELRCDPISGHTALYWYRQSLGQGLEFLIYFQGNSAPDKSGLPSDRFSAERTGGSVSTLTIQRTQQEDSAVYLCASSYPYTEAFFGQGTRLTVV.